This T cell receptor (beta chain) emerged from a study of identical twins. TCRdb ran MiXCR on the 5' RACE reads and lists one entry per CDR3 protein. The table lists 1.5 million to 2 million distinct CDR3 sequences, less than 40% of them singletons. General study points: The study found excess low generation probability among twin-shared out-of-frame alpha sequences. Not following the same donors, the study drew its conclusions from cross-sectional statistical analysis.

On this clonotype: Antigen: not known.

Per the germline V gene, CDR1 is SGHRS and CDR2 is YFSETQ. J lost 6 bases, V lost 4 bases, and 5 bases had no gene match. The CDR3 extends over 16 amino acids. The sequence was collected from a newborn girl in good health. Sequencing was done on a sample of cord blood. The V and J genes are TRBV5-1 and TRBJ2-2, with 14 nucleotides matching TRBD2. DNA of the CDR3: TGCGCCAGCAGCAAGGGACTAGCGGGAGTTGCCGGGGAGCTGTTTTTT. As protein: CASSKGLAGVAGELFF.